Below are 14 T cell receptor beta chains sequenced from a single sample in a study of blood T cell repertoires in COVID-19. Method: immunoSEQ multiplex PCR; TCRdb's copy keeps in-frame clones and lacks some. This table has a few hundred thousand clones, approximately 83% appearing once. Sequencing used PBMCs or T cells enriched from blood (not recorded which). The receptors were gathered from a man aged 25 to 40 who had recovered from COVID-19.

V and J are TRBV10-3 and TRBJ2-5, with 12 bases matching TRBD2. The ends lost 5 bases at V and 4 bases at J; junction bases unmatched: 2. The CDR3 extends over 14 amino acids. CDR1 is ENHRY and CDR2 is SYGVKD in the germline V gene. CDR3 nucleotide sequence: TGTGCCATCAGTTCTAGCGGGGGGGGAGAGACCCAGTACTTC. It codes for CAISSSGGGETQYF.

The chain recombines TRBV10-3 with TRBJ2-3; D might be TRBD1 (5 bases). V was trimmed by 3 bases and J by 2 bases, leaving 9 bases between them. Germline lookup yields CDR1 ENHRY and CDR2 SYGVKD. The CDR3 is 14 residues long. The CDR3 is CAISDKGNTDTQYF. CDR3 DNA sequence: TGTGCCATCAGTGACAAGGGGAACACAGATACGCAGTATTTT.

The J gene is TRBJ2-6, the V gene TRBV25-1; TRBD2 matches at 7 bases. Trimming at V came to 5 bases and at J to 3 bases, leaving 4 bases not matched to a gene. The CDR3 sequence is 15 residues long. Germline CDR1 is MGHDK and CDR2 is SYGVNS. The CDR3 bases are TGTGCCAGCAGTCAAGCGGGGCATGGGGCCAACGTCCTGACTTTC. Its translation is CASSQAGHGANVLTF.

This chain links TRBV2 with TRBJ1-4, with TRBD1 identical over 10 bases. Germline loops: CDR1 SNHLY, CDR2 FYNNEI. This CDR3 region has 15 residues. Trimming removed 7 bases from V and 8 bases from J; junction bases left unmatched: 10. CDR3 in DNA: TGTGCCAGCACCCTGGAGAGGACAGGGGGGGAAAAACTGTTTTTT. Translated: CASTLERTGGEKLFF.

This chain joins TRBV30 and TRBJ1-2, with D hard to call. This CDR3 region has 11 residues. Germline V gives CDR1 GTSNPN, CDR2 SVGIG (reference sequence). Deletions cut 8 bases from V and 8 bases from J, with 15 bases between. The CDR3 coding sequence is TGTGCCAACCGTAATCGGGAGGGCTACACCTTC. It is translated as CANRNREGYTF.

In its sample, this clone was seen once. The chain joins TRBV6-2 or TRBV6-3 to TRBJ2-1; D gene ambiguous. The ends were cut back, 6 bases at V and 8 bases at J, with 17 bases in the middle. The CDR3 has 14 amino acids. Looked up from germline, CDR1 is MNHEY and CDR2 is SVGEGT. CDR3 nucleotides: TGTGCCAGCAGCCAGAGAGACAACTCCGATGAGCAGTTCTTC. Translating it yields CASSQRDNSDEQFF.

V gene TRBV2 combines with J gene TRBJ2-1; D gene unclear. Germline V lookup: CDR1 SNHLY, CDR2 FYNNEI. The CDR3 runs to 13 residues. V lost 2 bases to trimming and J lost 5 bases, with 7 bases between them. The CDR3 here is CASSETRNNEQFF. DNA for the CDR3: TGTGCCAGCAGTGAAACCAGAAACAATGAGCAGTTCTTC.

V gene TRBV5-4 combines with J gene TRBJ2-2, with 7 bases fitting TRBD2. Germline V gives CDR1 SGHNT, CDR2 YYREEE (reference sequence). The CDR3 runs to 15 residues. J lost 3 bases, V lost 1 base, and 3 bases had no gene match. The chain's CDR3 is CASSLRTRYTGELFF. DNA of the CDR3: TGTGCCAGCAGCTTGAGGACTAGGTACACCGGGGAGCTGTTTTTT. The entire variable domain, with the rest obtained from reference TRBV5-4 and TRBJ2-2, is as follows: ETGVTQSPTHLIKTRGQQVTLRCSSQSGHNTVSWYQQALGQGPQFIFQYYREEENGRGNFPPRFSGLQFPNYSSELNVNALELDDSALYLCASSLRTRYTGELFFGEGSRLTVL.

The gene calls are TRBV18 and TRBJ2-3, with D uncertain. This CDR3 contains 14 residues. V lost 2 bases and J lost 2, with 8 bases in between. The germline CDR1 and CDR2 sequences are KGHSH and LQKENI. The CDR3 reads CASSPSVDTDTQYF. The CDR3, as DNA: TGTGCCAGCTCACCATCGGTAGACACAGATACGCAGTATTTT.

A note on this clone: Just one base apart from a much larger clone, this may be a read error. Different DNA sequences within this sample yield the same CDR3. The J gene is TRBJ2-2, the V gene TRBV7-9; 8 nucleotides match TRBD2. The CDR3 runs 16 residues. From germline, CDR1 is SEHNR and CDR2 FQNEAQ (reference sequence). Written as DNA, the CDR3 is TGTGCCAGCAGCTTGCTAAGCGGGGGTCCCCCCGGGGAGCTATTTTTT. This codes for CASSLLSGGPPGELFF. The full variable domain, completed using reference TRBV7-9 and TRBJ2-2, is DTGVSQNPRHKITKRGQNVTFRCDPISEHNRLYWYRQTLGQGPEFLTYFQNEAQLEKSRLLSDRFSAERPKGSFSTLEIQRTEQGDSAMYLCASSLLSGGPPGELFFGEGSRLTVL.

This sequence joins TRBV29-1 and TRBJ1-3, with D possibly being TRBD1 (6 bases). The germline V gene has CDR1 SQVTM and CDR2 ANQGSEA. Trimming stripped 4 bases from V and 2 bases from J, with 9 bases between. CDR3 length equals 13 residues. CDR3 residues: CSVASGAGNTIYF. The CDR3 DNA sequence: TGCAGCGTTGCCTCAGGGGCTGGAAACACCATATATTTT. The whole variable domain, remainder taken from reference TRBV29-1 and TRBJ1-3, is SAVISQKPSRDICQRGTSLTIQCQVDSQVTMMFWYRQQPGQSLTLIATANQGSEATYESGFVIDKFPISRPNLTFSTLTVSNMSPEDSSIYLCSVASGAGNTIYFGEGSWLTVV.

The count of this clone is one. The chain links TRBV6-5 to TRBJ2-3, with D possibly TRBD2 on 6 matching bases. The germline V gene has CDR1 MNHEY and CDR2 SVGAGI. The CDR3 runs 13 residues. The V gene lost 2 bases and the J gene lost 9 bases, with 12 bases spanning the gap. The CDR3 loop reads CASSYGGRTTQYF. CDR3 DNA: TGTGCCAGCAGTTACGGTGGGAGGACAACGCAGTATTTT.

The chain is built from TRBV18 and TRBJ2-7; TRBD1 matches at 10 bases. The germline V gene encodes CDR1 KGHSH and CDR2 LQKENI. This CDR3 comprises 13 residues. V lost 5 bases and J lost 4; bases outside the gene matches: 2. The DNA of the CDR3 is TGTGCCAGCTCATCGGACAGGGGGTACGAGCAGTACTTC. Protein sequence: CASSSDRGYEQYF.

As to this clone: This same CDR3 is encoded by further DNA sequences in the sample. This sequence joins TRBV7-2 and TRBJ1-5; no definite D call. Trimming pared 5 bases from V and 5 bases from J, leaving 10 bases between. The V gene's germline CDR1 is SGHTA and CDR2 FQGNSA. There are 13 residues in the CDR3. The CDR3 loop is CASSIRGDQPQHF. Written as DNA, the CDR3 is TGTGCCAGCAGCATTAGAGGAGATCAGCCCCAGCATTTT.